Each of the 16 T cell receptor beta chains below was sequenced from the same sample in a study of blood T cell repertoires in COVID-19. The table came from immunoSEQ multiplex PCR; TCRdb's copy has only in-frame clones and leaves some out. Of about 95,000 clones in the sample, around 92% are singletons; the top ten hold less than 3.5%. Input material: peripheral blood. Source of these receptors: a man aged 50-60 years with COVID-19, enrolled during active disease.

The rearrangement uses TRBV28 and TRBJ1-2; TRBD1 is a possible D gene (6 bases). Trimming took off 6 bases at V and 6 bases at J, with 20 bases between the two ends. This CDR3 has 15 residues. Germline loops: CDR1 MDHEN, CDR2 SYDVKM. CDR3 residues: CASRPLGGRWDGYTF. CDR3 DNA sequence: TGTGCCAGCAGACCATTGGGGGGGCGCTGGGATGGCTACACCTTC.

V is TRBV9 and J is TRBJ1-6, with 8 nucleotides matching TRBD1. The CDR3 loop spans 16 amino acids. V lost 4 bases to trimming and J lost 14 bases; unmatched junction nucleotides: 17. The germline CDR1 and CDR2 sequences are SGDLS and YYNGEE. Here the CDR3 reads CASSPRGDRSLGALHF. In DNA, the CDR3 is TGTGCCAGCAGCCCCAGGGGGGACAGGAGCCTCGGGGCCCTCCACTTT.

The CDR3 DNA sequence: TGTGCCAGCAGTACCGACAGGATCATTTATGAGCAGTTCTTC. Its protein is CASSTDRIIYEQFF. J is TRBJ2-1 and V is TRBV27, with a possible D match to TRBD1 (6 bases). From germline, CDR1 is MNHEY and CDR2 SMNVEV (reference sequence). The V end was cut by 5 bases, the J end by 8 bases, with 16 bases between. The CDR3 runs to 14 residues.

The chain recombines TRBV7-8 with TRBJ1-1, with D possibly matching TRBD1 (5 bases). Trimming shortened V by 3 bases and J by 9 bases, and 14 bases separated the two germline ends. This CDR3 is built from 13 residues. Germline V gene lookup returns CDR1 SGHVS and CDR2 FQNEAQ. CDR3 sequence reads: CASSFRDRLQAFF. The CDR3 DNA reads TGTGCCAGCAGCTTCAGGGATCGACTCCAAGCTTTCTTT.

This chain joins TRBV11-2 and TRBJ2-5; 10 positions match TRBD2. This CDR3 spans 13 amino acids. The germline CDR1 and CDR2 sequences are SGHAT and FQNNGV. Losses at the gene ends were 8 bases for V and 6 bases for J; bases not matched to a gene: 6. CDR3 amino acids: CASGVAGGQTQYF. The CDR3 DNA follows: TGTGCCAGCGGGGTAGCGGGGGGACAGACCCAGTACTTC.

This chain's CDR3 is CASSETSGGAREQFF. CDR3 coding DNA: TGTGCCAGTAGTGAGACTAGCGGGGGGGCCCGGGAGCAGTTCTTC. This chain links TRBV19 with TRBJ2-1; 14 bases line up with TRBD2. Germline assignment: CDR1 LNHDA and CDR2 SQIVND (reference sequence). Trimming at V came to 5 bases and at J to 10 bases, leaving 7 bases not matched to a gene. The CDR3 has 15 amino acids.

The chain couples TRBV29-1 to TRBJ1-1; the D is unclear. There are 13 residues in the CDR3. With 4 bases removed from V and 4 bases from J, the gap between germline ends came to 13 bases. The germline V gene has CDR1 SQVTM and CDR2 ANQGSEA. The CDR3 region has the DNA TGCAGCGTTGGGCCTAGGTTCGGCACTGAAGCTTTCTTT. Protein product: CSVGPRFGTEAFF.

This chain links TRBV5-1 with TRBJ1-6; D unclear. CDR3 length: 16 amino acids. The germline V gene has CDR1 SGHRS and CDR2 YFSETQ. V was cut by 0 bases and J by 7 bases, with 14 bases left in between. CDR3 sequence (DNA): TGCGCCAGCAGCTTGGGGTCAGGCCGAAAAAATTCACCCCTCCACTTT. This encodes CASSLGSGRKNSPLHF.

This chain links TRBV30 with TRBJ1-6; TRBD1 agrees at 9 bases. Germline CDR1 is GTSNPN and CDR2 is SVGIG (reference sequence). Trimming at V came to 3 bases and at J to 7 bases, leaving 4 bases not matched to a gene. This CDR3 is built from 14 residues. The CDR3 DNA follows: TGTGCCTGGAGAGGGACAGGGCGAAATTCACCCCTCCACTTT. Protein product: CAWRGTGRNSPLHF. The variable domain in full, completed from reference TRBV30 and TRBJ1-6, reads SQTIHQWPATLVQPVGSPLSLECTVEGTSNPNLYWYRQAAGRGLQLLFYSVGIGQISSEVPQNLSASRPQDRQFILSSKKLLLSDSGFYLCAWRGTGRNSPLHFGNGTRLTVT.

The CDR3 region has the DNA TGTGCCAGCAGCCAAGCTGGGACAGTAAGCTCCTATAATTCACCCCTCCACTTT. It yields the protein CASSQAGTVSSYNSPLHF. The chain is built from TRBV3-1 (or the pseudogene TRBV3-2) and TRBJ1-6, with 7 bases identical to TRBD1. This CDR3 region has 18 residues. CDR1 and CDR2 from the germline V gene are LGHDT and YNNKEL (reference sequence). V shed 1 base, J shed 0 bases, and the junction held 6 bases outside the gene matches.

The V and J genes are TRBV6-5 and TRBJ2-1; 9 nucleotides agree with TRBD2. Germline loops: CDR1 MNHEY, CDR2 SVGAGI. The V gene end was trimmed by 5 bases and the J gene end by 7 bases; junction bases not matched to a gene: 9. CDR3 size: 15 residues. CDR3 nucleotides: TGTGCCAGCAGTCCCTCCGCGGGGGGGCGGAATGAGCAGTTCTTC. Its translation: CASSPSAGGRNEQFF.

This clone was counted once. The chain recombines TRBV5-5 with TRBJ1-6; D is possibly TRBD1 (5 bases). The CDR3 length is 16 residues. Trimming took off 1 base at V and 0 bases at J, with 8 bases between the two ends. CDR1 SGHKS and CDR2 YYEKEE come from the germline V gene (reference sequence). This CDR3 is CASSLRQSSYNSPLHF. The CDR3 bases are TGTGCCAGCAGCTTGCGACAGAGCTCCTATAATTCACCCCTCCACTTT.

This rearrangement joins TRBV7-8 to TRBJ1-4; the match to TRBD1 covers 8 bases. Germline V gene sequence: CDR1 SGHVS, CDR2 FQNEAQ. Unmatched junction bases numbered 3, after V lost 4 bases and J lost 5 bases. The CDR3 is 14 amino acids. CDR3 protein: CASSSDRVNEKLFF. The CDR3 nucleotides read TGTGCCAGCAGCTCGGACAGGGTCAATGAAAAACTGTTTTTT.

The chain carries TRBV19 and TRBJ1-1; unclear D gene. Between the trimmed V and J ends, which lost 5 bases and 4 bases, there was a span of 14 bases. The germline V gene has CDR1 LNHDA and CDR2 SQIVND (reference sequence). The CDR3 is made up of 14 amino acids. The CDR3 region has the DNA TGTGCCAGTAGTGCCCTTCGGTGGGCCACTGAAGCTTTCTTT. The encoded protein is CASSALRWATEAFF.

The chain carries TRBV2 and TRBJ2-3; unclear D gene. This CDR3 is built from 14 residues. With 5 bases removed from V and 0 bases from J, the gap between germline ends came to 9 bases. Germline CDR1 is SNHLY and CDR2 is FYNNEI. CDR3 in DNA: TGTGCCAGCAGTCTTACTACTAGCACAGATACGCAGTATTTT. It specifies CASSLTTSTDTQYF.

The V gene is TRBV7-2, the J gene TRBJ2-3, with 9 bases that match TRBD2. With V trimmed by 1 base and J by 5 bases, 7 bases remained unmatched. CDR3 length: 16 amino acids. Germline assignment: CDR1 SGHTA and CDR2 FQGNSA. CDR3 bases: TGTGCCAGCAGCTTAGGTAGCGGGGGAATGATAGATACGCAGTATTTT. Translation: CASSLGSGGMIDTQYF.